The clone carrying this TCR delta chain was found a few times. These data originate in a study of gamma-delta chains in newborns, infants, children. Across the study: Polyclonal expansion of innate γδ T cells after birth follows microbial exposure.

CDR1 is TSWWSYY and CDR2 is QGS in the germline V gene. The CDR3 consists of 26 residues. V gave up 0 bases and J gave up 3 bases; unmatched junction bases: 32. TCRdb processed the reads again with the CATT caller. The table lists thousands of delta-chain clones, 1.5% to 2% of them singletons. This chain uses TRDV1 with TRDJ1, with TRDD3 matching 12 bases. The J gene was not available in TCRdb and was assigned here by matching the DNA to germline segments. This clonotype was obtained from a child who was a newborn, infant or young child, either healthy, febrile or measles-vaccinated (not recorded which). The sequencing sample was made of blood. CDR3 sequence: CALGELGLPHLFLLGDTGGYADKLIF. CDR3 nucleotides: TGTGCTCTTGGGGAACTAGGTCTTCCCCATCTCTTCCTACTGGGGGATACCGGCGGTTACGCCGATAAACTCATCTTT.